The clone carrying this T cell receptor beta chain was observed at least ten times. Reverse transcription of extracted RNA yielded cDNA, which provided the sequencing template. Assay used: immunoSEQ multiplex PCR; TCRdb lists only in-frame clones, some missing. The sample holds about 120,000 clones; more than 45% are singletons and the top ten take just over 0.45%. V shed 5 bases and J shed 9 bases, with 8 bases lying between them. This CDR3 is built from 11 residues. The germline gives CDR1 SNHLY, CDR2 FYNNEI. The record originates from a study of CD8+ T cells in alopecia areata. Treatment here: oral pan-JAK inhibitor, 5-10 mg twice daily.

This specimen consisted of CD4+ T cells sorted from blood, obtained at week 4, from a patient treated with tofacitinib. The chain employs TRBV2 and TRBJ2-1; D unresolved. The source is a human donor with alopecia areata. CDR3 amino acids: CASSYDREQFF. In nucleotides, the CDR3 is TGTGCCAGCAGTTATGACCGTGAGCAGTTCTTC.